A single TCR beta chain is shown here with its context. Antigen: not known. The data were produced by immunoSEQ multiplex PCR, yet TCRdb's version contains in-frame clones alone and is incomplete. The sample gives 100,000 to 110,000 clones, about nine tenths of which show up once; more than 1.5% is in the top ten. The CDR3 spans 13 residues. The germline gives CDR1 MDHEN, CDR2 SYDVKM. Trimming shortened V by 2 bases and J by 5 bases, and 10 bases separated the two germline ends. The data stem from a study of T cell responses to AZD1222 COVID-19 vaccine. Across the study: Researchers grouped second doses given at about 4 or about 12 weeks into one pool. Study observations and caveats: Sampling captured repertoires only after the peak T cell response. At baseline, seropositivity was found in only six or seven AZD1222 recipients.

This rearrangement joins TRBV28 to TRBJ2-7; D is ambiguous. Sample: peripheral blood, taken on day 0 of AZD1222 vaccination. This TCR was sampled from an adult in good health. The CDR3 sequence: CASSLRKRNEQYF. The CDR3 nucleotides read TGTGCCAGCAGTTTAAGGAAAAGGAACGAGCAGTACTTC.